This entry features one T cell receptor (beta chain) sequence. No antigen is known for it. Sorting split CD4+ cells into CD25-high CD127-low Tregs and CD25-low CD127-high conventional T cells. The V gene lost 6 bases and the J gene lost 1 base, with 6 bases spanning the gap. Germline assignment: CDR1 MNHNY and CDR2 SVGAGI (reference sequence). The CDR3 is made up of 12 amino acids. These data originate in a study of regulatory T cells. Study results and caveats: In patients, unique TRB V-J pairs were restricted and V/J usage skewed, especially in Tregs. In CD3G-deficient patients, conventional CD4+ T cells were enriched for hydrophobic CDR3 residues at positions 6 and 7.

Primers: 52 TRBV forward and 13 TRBJ reverse. This table comes from immunoSEQ multiplex PCR, and its TCRdb copy is limited to in-frame clones, with some not included. The table includes more than 15,000 clones, roughly 88% detected once. The TCR was taken from a person in their twenties or thirties with CD3G deficiency. This chain joins TRBV6-6 and TRBJ1-2; D call uncertain. Input material: conventional CD4+ T cells sorted from blood. As DNA, the CDR3 is TGTGCCAGCAGCTCAAATAACTATGGCTACACCTTC. Its protein is CASSSNNYGYTF.